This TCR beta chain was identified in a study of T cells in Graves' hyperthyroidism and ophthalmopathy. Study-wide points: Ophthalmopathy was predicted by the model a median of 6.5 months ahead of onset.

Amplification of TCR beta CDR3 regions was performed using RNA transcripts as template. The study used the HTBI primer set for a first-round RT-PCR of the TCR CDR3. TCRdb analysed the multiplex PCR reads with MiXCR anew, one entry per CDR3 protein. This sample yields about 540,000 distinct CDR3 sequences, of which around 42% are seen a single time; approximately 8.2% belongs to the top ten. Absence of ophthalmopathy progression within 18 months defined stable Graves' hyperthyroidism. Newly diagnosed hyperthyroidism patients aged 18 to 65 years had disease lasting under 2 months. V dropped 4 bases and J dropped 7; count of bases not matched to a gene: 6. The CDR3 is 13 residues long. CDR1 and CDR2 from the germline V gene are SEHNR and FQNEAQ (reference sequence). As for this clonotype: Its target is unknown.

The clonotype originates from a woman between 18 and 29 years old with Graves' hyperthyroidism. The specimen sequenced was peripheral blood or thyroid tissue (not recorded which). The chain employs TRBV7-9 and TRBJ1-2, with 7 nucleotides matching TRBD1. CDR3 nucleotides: TGTGCCAGCAGCTCGGACAGGTTGATTGGCTACACCTTC. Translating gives CASSSDRLIGYTF.